This T cell receptor beta chain was recovered during a study of radiotherapy plus CTLA-4 blockade in lung cancer. Study observations and caveats: After treatment with radiotherapy plus ipilimumab, TCR clones that came from the tumor expanded in blood.

Concerning this clone itself: What it recognizes is unknown.

The CDR3 sequence is 15 residues long. Germline loops: CDR1 SEHNR, CDR2 FQNEAQ (reference sequence). V trimming: 5 bases; J trimming: 4 bases; junction bases outside the gene matches: 5. TCRdb's copy holds only in-frame clones and misses some; the assay was immunoSEQ multiplex PCR. The table records 34,000 or so clones, 70% to 80% of them present only once. Sequencing was performed on peripheral blood, taken from a patient treated with radiotherapy plus ipilimumab. The genes are TRBV7-9 and TRBJ2-5; 12 nucleotides align to TRBD2. The sequence came from a human donor with non-small cell lung cancer that progressed on radiotherapy plus ipilimumab. Here the CDR3 reads CASSGTSGYIETQYF. The CDR3 DNA reads TGTGCCAGCAGCGGGACTAGCGGGTATATAGAGACCCAGTACTTC.